This T cell receptor beta chain was sequenced during a study of cytomegalovirus exposure and HLA in healthy donors. Broader study findings: In a later analysis, a missense DCLRE1C variant was linked to TCR beta V- and J-gene trimming. Likely technical artifact: a cluster of highly shared sequence variants. Reportedly, fewer N-insertions than the roughly 700-donor mean appeared in an Asian-associated ancestry cluster in a later analysis.

This clone appeared a single time. The antigen remains undetermined. V was clipped by 5 bases and J by 11 bases, with 17 bases between them. This CDR3 region has 12 residues. In germline, CDR1 is SGHNT, CDR2 YYREEE (reference sequence). PCR employed 60 Vbeta and 13 Jbeta primers. As originally analysed: Counted up in a later analysis, unique TCR beta chains came to 60 million to 95 million, with around 9.9 million shared. Measured with immunoSEQ multiplex PCR; TCRdb has only the in-frame clones, and not every one. D and trimming were read from the DNA, whereas the V and J calls and clone size are those reported in that table. The profile shows just over 150,000 clones, about three quarters of them singletons.

The sequence was obtained from a woman in her 50s in good health and CMV-seropositive. The chain is built from TRBV5-4 and TRBJ2-7; a possible D gene is TRBD2 (6 bases). The sample was PBMCs. The CDR3 protein is CASRVQGGGEYF. Here the CDR3 DNA reads TGTGCCAGCAGGGTACAAGGTGGCGGGGAGTACTTC.